This T cell receptor beta chain came from a study of regulatory T cells in long-lasting Graves disease. The study's findings and limits: The study examined only peripheral blood, not thyroid tissue.

Indicated time point: newly diagnosed GD, antithyroid drugs for less than 3 months. With RNA extracted from PBMCs as input, the TCR library was made. Trimming took 5 bases from V and 1 from J; bases not matched to a gene: 9. Germline lookup yields CDR1 SEHNR and CDR2 FQNEAQ (reference sequence). The CDR3 spans 16 residues. There are many counts of this clonotype. Its antigen is still unknown. CDR3 regions were amplified by Arm-PCR using iRepertoire HTBI primers to build TCR beta libraries. TCRdb called the multiplex PCR reads again in MiXCR, with one record for every CDR3 protein. This sample has some 220,000 distinct CDR3 sequences, with less than 20% found just once. A further study also used this sample, focusing on T cells in Graves' hyperthyroidism and ophthalmopathy. As reported in that work: The patients, who ranged from 18 to 65 in age, presented with newly diagnosed hyperthyroidism lasting under 2 months.

This chain uses TRBV7-9 with TRBJ1-2, with 8 bases that match TRBD1. Source: peripheral blood mononuclear cells (PBMCs), taken at new diagnosis, from a patient treated with antithyroid drugs. The receptor was isolated from a woman aged 30 to 39 with Graves disease. CDR3 region: CASSQGPQGDNYGYTF. In nucleotides, the CDR3 is TGTGCCAGCAGCCAAGGGCCACAGGGGGATAACTATGGCTACACCTTC.